The 14 T cell receptor beta chains in this list originate from one sample, sequenced in a study of T cell responses to AZD1222 COVID-19 vaccine. TCRdb's copy holds only in-frame clones and misses some; the assay was immunoSEQ multiplex PCR. The sample has 91,000 or so clones; more than 85% are singletons. The sample was peripheral blood, taken 28 days after the second AZD1222 dose. These receptors all stem from an adult who received the AZD1222 COVID-19 vaccine.

The chain employs TRBV7-2 and TRBJ2-1; 9 bases are shared with TRBD1. From germline, CDR1 is SGHTA and CDR2 FQGNSA. Trimming took 5 bases from V and 9 from J; bases not matched to a gene: 8. CDR3 length: 14 amino acids. CDR3 DNA: TGTGCCAGCAGCCCGAGGACAGGGGAGGTTGAGCAGTTCTTC. Amino acid sequence: CASSPRTGEVEQFF.

The gene calls are TRBV2 and TRBJ1-5; D gene ambiguous. CDR1 and CDR2 (germline): SNHLY, FYNNEI. The CDR3 runs 14 residues. Trimming cost V 3 bases and J 4 bases, with 10 bases left between them. This CDR3 reads CASSDWQSNQPQHF. For the CDR3, the DNA is TGTGCCAGCAGTGATTGGCAGAGTAATCAGCCCCAGCATTTT.

The chain employs TRBV11-3 and TRBJ2-6; 11 bases match TRBD1. Per the germline V gene, CDR1 is SGHNT and CDR2 is YENEEA. This CDR3 has 18 residues. V dropped 3 bases and J dropped 0; count of bases not matched to a gene: 4. Here the CDR3 reads CASSFRTGGASGANVLTF. In nucleotides, the CDR3 is TGTGCCAGCAGCTTCCGGACAGGGGGCGCCTCTGGGGCCAACGTCCTGACTTTC.

CDR3 DNA sequence: TGTGCCAGCAGTTACTCGCGCGGGAACATTCAGTACTTC. It specifies CASSYSRGNIQYF. This chain uses TRBV6-5 with TRBJ2-4; D perhaps matches TRBD2 (5 bases). V shed 0 bases and J shed 7 bases, with 7 bases lying between them. The germline V gene has CDR1 MNHEY and CDR2 SVGAGI. The CDR3 is made up of 13 amino acids.

This chain uses TRBV6-6 with TRBJ1-1; 7 nucleotides line up with TRBD1. Germline V gene lookup returns CDR1 MNHNY and CDR2 SVGAGI (reference sequence). The CDR3 consists of 12 residues. This chain's CDR3 is CGAVGGNTEAFF. CDR3 DNA sequence: TGTGGCGCTGTAGGGGGCAACACTGAAGCTTTCTTT.

The chain recombines TRBV7-2 with TRBJ1-1, with D maybe TRBD1 (6 bases). The germline V and J ends were trimmed by 1 base and 4 bases, with 13 bases remaining between them. Germline V gives CDR1 SGHTA, CDR2 FQGNSA. This CDR3 has 15 residues. DNA of the CDR3: TGTGCCAGCAGCTTAGGGACAGTAGAGAGCACTGAAGCTTTCTTT. Protein sequence: CASSLGTVESTEAFF.

The chain recombines TRBV18 with TRBJ1-2; a weak D match, TRBD1 (6 bases). Per germline, CDR1 KGHSH and CDR2 LQKENI. Trimming stripped 3 bases from V and 5 bases from J, with 13 bases between. The CDR3 consists of 14 residues. The CDR3 here is CASSPRGARYGYTF. The CDR3 DNA reads as TGTGCCAGCTCACCGAGGGGGGCTCGGTATGGCTACACCTTC.

CDR3 residues: CASSQDWTGPTF. The CDR3 region has the DNA TGTGCCAGCAGCCAAGATTGGACAGGGCCCACCTTC. The chain is built from TRBV3-1 (or the pseudogene TRBV3-2) and TRBJ1-2, with 8 bases aligning to TRBD1. CDR1 is LGHDT, CDR2 YNNKEL, per germline (reference sequence). V trimming: 0 bases; J trimming: 13 bases; junction bases outside the gene matches: 4. The CDR3 extends over 12 amino acids.

The V gene is TRBV7-9, the J gene TRBJ1-6, with TRBD1 matching over 9 bases. The CDR3 loop spans 16 amino acids. J lost 3 bases, V lost 0 bases, and 0 bases had no gene match. From germline, CDR1 is SEHNR and CDR2 FQNEAQ (reference sequence). CDR3 sequence: CASSLATGGYNSPLHF. The CDR3 nucleotides read TGTGCCAGCAGCTTAGCGACAGGGGGCTATAATTCACCCCTCCACTTT.

The sample holds one count of this clone. This chain joins TRBV5-8 and TRBJ2-2, with 8 bases matching TRBD2. Germline CDR1 reads SGHTS; CDR2 reads YDEGEE. The CDR3 is 18 residues long. The J segment lost 4 bases and the V segment lost 0 bases, leaving 11 bases of the junction unmatched. In DNA form, the CDR3 reads TGTGCCAGCAGCTTGGTTACGGGTTTCGCGGGGGGCACCGGGGAGCTGTTTTTT. Protein sequence: CASSLVTGFAGGTGELFF.

In DNA form, the CDR3 reads TGCGCCAGCAGCTTCAACAGCGAATATGGCTACACCTTC. It encodes CASSFNSEYGYTF. The J gene is TRBJ1-2, the V gene TRBV5-1; D gene unclear. The germline V gene has CDR1 SGHRS and CDR2 YFSETQ. The CDR3 is made up of 13 amino acids. The ends were cut back, 2 bases at V and 5 bases at J, with 10 bases in the middle.

This chain joins TRBV19 and TRBJ1-5; D unresolved. Germline V gene lookup returns CDR1 LNHDA and CDR2 SQIVND (reference sequence). This CDR3 has 13 residues. V was trimmed by 1 base and J by 7 bases, leaving 8 bases between them. CDR3: CASSIGVIQPQHF. The CDR3 nucleotides read TGTGCCAGTAGTATAGGCGTTATCCAGCCCCAGCATTTT.

This chain uses TRBV7-9 with TRBJ1-3; no clear D. Trimming shortened V by 1 base and J by 4 bases, and 11 bases separated the two germline ends. CDR1 is SEHNR, CDR2 FQNEAQ, per germline (reference sequence). This CDR3 has 15 amino acids. The CDR3 nucleotides read TGTGCCAGCAGCTTAGACAGATCGGCAGGAAACACCATATATTTT. Translation gives CASSLDRSAGNTIYF.

The rearrangement links TRBV7-3 to TRBJ2-5; D tentatively fits TRBD1 or TRBD2 (5 bases each). Germline V gene sequence: CDR1 SGHTA, CDR2 FQGTGA. V shed 4 bases and J shed 1 base, with 16 bases lying between them. The CDR3 length is 16 residues. Here the CDR3 reads CASSSDPTGTQETQYF. Here the CDR3 DNA reads TGTGCCAGCAGCTCTGACCCAACCGGGACCCAAGAGACCCAGTACTTC. Full variable domain (missing parts from reference TRBV7-3 and TRBJ2-5): GAGVSQTPSNKVTEKGKYVELRCDPISGHTALYWYRQSLGQGPEFLIYFQGTGAADDSGLPNDRFFAVRPEGSVSTLKIQRTERGDSAVYLCASSSDPTGTQETQYFGPGTRLLVL.